The clone carrying this T cell receptor beta chain was seen only a few times. Its antigen is still unknown. Germline-derived CDR1 and CDR2 are DFQATT and SNEGSKA (reference sequence). This CDR3 is built from 16 residues. V shed 1 base and J shed 0 bases, with 14 bases lying between them. This sample was taken from a study of T cells after yellow fever vaccination. They built TCR cDNA with 5'RACE template switching, a step that put in a universal primer site and UMIs. TCRdb fed the 5' RACE reads into MiXCR, producing one record per CDR3 protein. The repertoire consists of hundreds of thousands of distinct CDR3 sequences, with around 12% occurring once and the leading ten covering around 14%. General study findings and limits: A small proportion of clonotypes was detected in both the CD4 and CD8 compartments. A faster peak, day 5 versus 15, was reached by the weaker secondary response. Booster sampling recovered most clones from primary vaccination (around 96% CD4, around 88% CD8).

The chain employs TRBV20-1 and TRBJ2-3; either TRBD1 or TRBD2 may supply D (5 bases each). The source was PBMCs, collected on the day of the yellow fever booster vaccination. The receptor was derived from a man aged 25 to 45 who received the YFV17D yellow fever vaccine. In nucleotides, the CDR3 is TGCAGTGCTAGAGTAGCGACAGTCCAGAGCACAGATACGCAGTATTTT. Protein product: CSARVATVQSTDTQYF.